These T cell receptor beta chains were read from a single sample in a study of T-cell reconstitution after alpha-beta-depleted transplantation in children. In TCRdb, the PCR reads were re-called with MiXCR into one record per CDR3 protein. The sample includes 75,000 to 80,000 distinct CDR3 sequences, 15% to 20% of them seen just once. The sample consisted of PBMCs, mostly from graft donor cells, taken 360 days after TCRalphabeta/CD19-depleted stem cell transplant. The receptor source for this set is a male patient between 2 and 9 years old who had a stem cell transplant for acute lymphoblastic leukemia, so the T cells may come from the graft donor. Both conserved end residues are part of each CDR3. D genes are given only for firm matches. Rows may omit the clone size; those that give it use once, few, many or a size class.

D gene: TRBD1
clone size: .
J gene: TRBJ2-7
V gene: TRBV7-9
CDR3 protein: CASSGSRDRTYEQYF
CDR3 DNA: TGTGCCAGCAGCGGCTCGAGGGACAGGACCTACGAGCAGTACTTC

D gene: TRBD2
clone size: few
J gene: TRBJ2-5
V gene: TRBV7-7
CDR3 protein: CASSSGTSGQETQYF
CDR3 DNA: TGTGCTAGCAGCTCCGGGACTAGCGGACAAGAGACCCAGTACTTC

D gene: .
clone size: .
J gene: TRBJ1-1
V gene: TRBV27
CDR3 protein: CASSFAGRGGAFF
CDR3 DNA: TGTGCCAGCAGTTTCGCCGGGCGAGGAGGGGCTTTCTTT

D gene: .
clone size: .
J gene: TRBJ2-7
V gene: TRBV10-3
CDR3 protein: CAIEKAGRGEQYF
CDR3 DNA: TGTGCCATCGAGAAGGCAGGGCGAGGCGAGCAGTACTTC

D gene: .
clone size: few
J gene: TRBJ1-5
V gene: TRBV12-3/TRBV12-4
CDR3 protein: CASRGGQMKDQPQHF
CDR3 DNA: TGTGCCAGCAGAGGCGGACAGATGAAGGATCAGCCCCAGCATTTT

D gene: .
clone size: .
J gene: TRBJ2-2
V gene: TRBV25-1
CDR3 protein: CASSPYLPLRVTGELFF
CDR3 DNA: TGTGCCAGCAGTCCTTATTTACCCCTGAGGGTCACCGGGGAGCTGTTTTTT

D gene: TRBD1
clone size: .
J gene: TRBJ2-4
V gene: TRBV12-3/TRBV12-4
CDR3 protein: CASSFNQGAFIQYF
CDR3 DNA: TGTGCCAGCAGTTTCAACCAGGGGGCTTTCATTCAGTACTTC

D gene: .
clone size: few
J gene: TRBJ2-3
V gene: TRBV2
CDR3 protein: CASRRLRESTDTQYF
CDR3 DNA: TGTGCCAGCAGGCGCCTGAGGGAGTCCACAGATACGCAGTATTTT

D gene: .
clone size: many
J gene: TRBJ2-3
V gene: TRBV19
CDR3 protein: CATPAVMSTDTQYF
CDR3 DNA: TGTGCCACCCCGGCGGTTATGAGCACAGATACGCAGTATTTT

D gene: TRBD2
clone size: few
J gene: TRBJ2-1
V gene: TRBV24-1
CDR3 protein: CATSGFTSGYNEQFF
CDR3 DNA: TGTGCCACCAGTGGGTTTACTAGCGGTTACAATGAGCAGTTCTTC

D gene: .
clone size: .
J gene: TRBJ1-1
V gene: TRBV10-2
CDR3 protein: CASSESWRDTEAFF
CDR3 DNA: TGCGCCAGCAGTGAGTCGTGGAGGGACACTGAAGCTTTCTTT

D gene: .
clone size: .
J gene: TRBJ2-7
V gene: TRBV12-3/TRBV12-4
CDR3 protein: CASSLKGRGYEQYF
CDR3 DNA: TGTGCCAGCAGTTTAAAAGGCAGGGGCTACGAGCAGTACTTC

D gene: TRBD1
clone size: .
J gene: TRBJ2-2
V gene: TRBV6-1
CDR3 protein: CVSSGGSTGRLFF
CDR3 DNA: TGTGTCAGCAGTGGGGGTTCGACAGGGCGACTGTTTTTT

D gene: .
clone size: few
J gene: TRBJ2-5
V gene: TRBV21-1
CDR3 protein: CASSWGLQGAPSQETQYF
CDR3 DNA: TGTGCCAGCAGCTGGGGATTACAGGGAGCCCCCTCTCAAGAGACCCAGTACTTC

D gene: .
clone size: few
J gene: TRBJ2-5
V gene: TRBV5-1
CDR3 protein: CASSFGSYQETQYF
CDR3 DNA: TGCGCCAGCAGCTTCGGGAGTTACCAAGAGACCCAGTACTTC

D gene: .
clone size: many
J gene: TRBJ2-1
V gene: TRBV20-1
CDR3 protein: CSARDLRVSYNEQFF
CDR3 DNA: TGCAGTGCTAGAGATTTGCGGGTGTCCTACAATGAGCAGTTCTTC

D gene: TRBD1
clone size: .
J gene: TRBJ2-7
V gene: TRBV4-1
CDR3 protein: CASSKQGEQYF
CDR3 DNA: TGCGCCAGCAGCAAACAGGGGGAGCAGTACTTC

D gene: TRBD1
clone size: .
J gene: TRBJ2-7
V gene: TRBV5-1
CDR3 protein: CASSLGGQGAGEQYF
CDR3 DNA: TGCGCCAGCAGCTTAGGGGGACAGGGGGCGGGCGAGCAGTACTTC

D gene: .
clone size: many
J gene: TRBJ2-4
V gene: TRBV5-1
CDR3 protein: CASSLSGGLAKNIQYF
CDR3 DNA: TGCGCCAGCAGCTTGTCTGGCGGACTAGCCAAAAACATTCAGTACTTC

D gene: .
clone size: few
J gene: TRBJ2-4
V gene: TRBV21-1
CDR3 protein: CASSKGRCPGQPNIQYF
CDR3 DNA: TGTGCCAGCAGCAAAGGTCGCTGCCCCGGACAGCCAAACATTCAGTACTTC

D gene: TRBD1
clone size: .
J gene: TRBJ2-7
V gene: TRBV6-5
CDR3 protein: CASSYSRTGTYEQYF
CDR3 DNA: TGTGCCAGCAGTTACTCGCGGACAGGGACCTACGAGCAGTACTTC

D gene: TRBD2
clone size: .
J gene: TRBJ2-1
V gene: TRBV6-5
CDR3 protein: CASSYRLAGGNYEQFF
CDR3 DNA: TGTGCCAGCAGTTACCGACTAGCGGGAGGCAACTATGAGCAGTTCTTC

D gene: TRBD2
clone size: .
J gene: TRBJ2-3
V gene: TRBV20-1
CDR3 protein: CSAGSGRGTDTQYF
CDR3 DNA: TGCAGTGCCGGTAGCGGGAGGGGGACAGATACGCAGTATTTT

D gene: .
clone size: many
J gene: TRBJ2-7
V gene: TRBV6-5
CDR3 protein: CASSHRGGDYEQYF
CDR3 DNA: TGTGCCAGCAGTCACAGGGGGGGAGATTACGAGCAGTACTTC

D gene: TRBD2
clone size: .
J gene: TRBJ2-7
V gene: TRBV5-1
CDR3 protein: CASSKRDYYEQYF
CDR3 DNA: TGCGCCAGCAGCAAGCGGGACTACTACGAGCAGTACTTC

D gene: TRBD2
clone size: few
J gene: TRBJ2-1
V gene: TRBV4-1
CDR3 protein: CASSQETQGLAGYNEQFF
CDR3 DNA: TGCGCCAGCAGCCAAGAAACCCAGGGACTAGCGGGTTACAATGAGCAGTTCTTC

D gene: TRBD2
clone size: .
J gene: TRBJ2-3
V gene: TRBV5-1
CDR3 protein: CASSLKPGLAGTKSTDTQYF
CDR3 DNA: TGCGCCAGCAGCTTAAAACCGGGACTAGCGGGAACAAAGAGCACAGATACGCAGTATTTT

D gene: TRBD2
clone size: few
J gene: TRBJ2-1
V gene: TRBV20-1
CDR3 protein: CSASRLAFNNEQFF
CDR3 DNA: TGCAGTGCTTCACGACTAGCGTTCAACAATGAGCAGTTCTTC

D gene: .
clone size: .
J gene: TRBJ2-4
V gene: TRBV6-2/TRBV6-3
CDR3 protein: CASSYSSIQYF
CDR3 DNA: TGTGCCAGCAGTTACTCGTCCATTCAGTACTTC

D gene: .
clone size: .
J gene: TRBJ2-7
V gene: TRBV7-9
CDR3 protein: CASSHRLFADEQYF
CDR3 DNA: TGTGCCAGCAGCCACCGTTTGTTCGCGGACGAGCAGTACTTC

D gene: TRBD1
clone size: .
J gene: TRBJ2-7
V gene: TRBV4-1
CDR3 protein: CASSQLRTGVSYEQYF
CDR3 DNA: TGCGCCAGCAGCCAACTAAGGACAGGGGTCTCCTACGAGCAGTACTTC

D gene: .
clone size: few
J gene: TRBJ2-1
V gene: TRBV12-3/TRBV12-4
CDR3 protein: CASSLGGPREQFF
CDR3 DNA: TGTGCCAGCAGTTTAGGGGGACCGAGGGAGCAGTTCTTC

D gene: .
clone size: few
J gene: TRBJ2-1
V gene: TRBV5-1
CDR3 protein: CASHRVGGHNEQFF
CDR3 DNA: TGCGCCAGCCATAGGGTGGGGGGGCACAATGAGCAGTTCTTC

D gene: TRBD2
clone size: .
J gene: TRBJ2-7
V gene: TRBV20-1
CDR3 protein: CSARVGGRAKEQYF
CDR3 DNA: TGCAGTGCTAGAGTGGGCGGGAGGGCTAAGGAGCAGTACTTC

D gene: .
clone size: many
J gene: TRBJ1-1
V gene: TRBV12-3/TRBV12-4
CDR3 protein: CASTRTGEAFF
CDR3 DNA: TGTGCCAGCACCCGGACGGGTGAAGCTTTCTTT

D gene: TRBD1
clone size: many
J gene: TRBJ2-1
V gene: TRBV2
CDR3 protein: CASNWDRSNEQFF
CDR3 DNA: TGTGCCAGTAACTGGGACAGGAGTAATGAGCAGTTCTTC